This TCR beta chain derives from a study of blood T cell repertoires in COVID-19. The overall study: COVID-19 samples collected from the United States, Italy and Spain covered acute and convalescent phases.

Repertoires were generated with immunoSEQ multiplex PCR, while TCRdb's copy carries only in-frame clones and drops some. The sample holds about 110,000 clones, about 72% seen once. This CDR3 has 14 residues. V shed 6 bases, J shed 8 bases, and the junction held 7 bases outside the gene matches. Germline CDR1 MNHEY, CDR2 SMNVEV (reference sequence). The sequencing input was peripheral blood. V usage is TRBV27 and J usage is TRBJ1-4; 9 bases line up with TRBD1. This TCR came from an older woman with acute or convalescent COVID-19. Here the CDR3 DNA reads TGTGCCAGCAGCTGGACAGGGGCAGGGGAAAAACTGTTTTTT. It specifies CASSWTGAGEKLFF.